Each of the 24 T cell receptor beta chains below was sequenced from the same sample in a study of radiotherapy plus CTLA-4 blockade in lung cancer. Profiled with immunoSEQ multiplex PCR; TCRdb holds only in-frame clones, not every one. The data hold approximately 81,000 clones, with about four fifths observed a single time. The sample here was peripheral blood, taken from a patient treated with radiotherapy plus ipilimumab. The receptors were sampled from a human donor with non-small cell lung cancer who had a partial response to radiotherapy plus ipilimumab. Some clones in this sample may be carry-over from other donors' samples.

V is TRBV5-1 and J is TRBJ1-4, with 7 nucleotides matching TRBD1. Trimming took 3 bases from V and 4 from J; bases not matched to a gene: 3. The CDR3 runs to 14 residues. The germline CDR1 and CDR2 sequences are SGHRS and YFSETQ. This CDR3 reads CASSSQGLNEKLFF. The CDR3 DNA follows: TGCGCCAGCAGCTCACAGGGGCTTAATGAAAAACTGTTTTTT.

The chain recombines TRBV19 with TRBJ1-1; a possible D gene is TRBD1 (6 bases). V gave up 3 bases and J gave up 4 bases, with 18 bases separating them. Per the germline V gene, CDR1 is LNHDA and CDR2 is SQIVND (reference sequence). The CDR3 runs to 16 residues. CDR3 residues: CASSITGRPGGTEAFF. The DNA of the CDR3 is TGTGCCAGTAGTATTACAGGGAGGCCGGGAGGCACTGAAGCTTTCTTT.

CDR3 coding DNA: TGTGCCAGCAGTTCAGGGGAGAGTCCTCAGCCCCAGCATTTT. Its protein product is CASSSGESPQPQHF. The gene calls are TRBV2 and TRBJ1-5, with a possible D match to TRBD1 (6 bases). Germline V lookup: CDR1 SNHLY, CDR2 FYNNEI. This CDR3 contains 14 residues. The V end lost 5 bases, the J end lost 6 bases, and 14 bases lay between the germline ends.

The chain recombines TRBV5-1 with TRBJ2-3; 10 bases map to TRBD2. In germline, CDR1 is SGHRS, CDR2 YFSETQ. The J segment lost 2 bases and the V segment lost 4 bases, leaving 7 bases of the junction unmatched. The CDR3 consists of 16 residues. CDR3 residues: CASSPSGLAATDTQYF. The CDR3 DNA reads TGCGCCAGCAGCCCCTCAGGACTAGCGGCCACAGATACGCAGTATTTT.

This chain links TRBV30 with TRBJ2-2, with D possibly matching TRBD1 (6 bases). The germline CDR1 and CDR2 sequences are GTSNPN and SVGIG (reference sequence). The V and J ends lost 8 bases and 1 base respectively, with 14 bases between them. The CDR3 is 14 residues long. DNA for the CDR3: TGTGCCGGGAACCGGGACATGAACACCGGGGAGCTGTTTTTT. Protein: CAGNRDMNTGELFF.

The gene calls are TRBV19 and TRBJ2-1; TRBD2 matches 14 bases. Per the germline V gene, CDR1 is LNHDA and CDR2 is SQIVND (reference sequence). Unmatched junction bases numbered 4, after V lost 6 bases and J lost 3 bases. This CDR3 is 16 amino acids long. CDR3 DNA: TGTGCCAGTAGGCAGGGACTAGCGGGAGACTACAATGAGCAGTTCTTC. Its translation is CASRQGLAGDYNEQFF.

CDR3 DNA: TGTGCCTGGAGATCGGGGGGTTCCCCCTACGAGCAGTACTTC. Translated: CAWRSGGSPYEQYF. V usage is TRBV30 and J usage is TRBJ2-7; TRBD2 agrees at 7 bases. This CDR3 is 14 amino acids long. Germline V gene lookup returns CDR1 GTSNPN and CDR2 SVGIG (reference sequence). The ends lost 3 bases at V and 2 bases at J; junction bases unmatched: 7.

The CDR3 nucleotides are TGTGCCAGTAGTATAAGGGGGTTGGATGGCTACACCTTC. Its translation: CASSIRGLDGYTF. The chain uses TRBV19 and TRBJ1-2; D might be TRBD1 (6 bases). This CDR3 contains 13 residues. V lost 2 bases to trimming and J lost 6 bases, with 10 bases between them. Looked up from germline, CDR1 is LNHDA and CDR2 is SQIVND (reference sequence).

This clone is a singleton in its sample. The chain couples TRBV4-3 to TRBJ1-6; D gene ambiguous. V was trimmed by 4 bases and J by 2 bases, leaving 15 bases between them. The CDR3 runs to 17 residues. Germline CDR1 LGHNA, CDR2 YSLEER. The DNA for the CDR3 is TGCGCCAGCAGCCCATCGTCAGCGGCAACCTATAATTCACCCCTCCACTTT. Protein: CASSPSSAATYNSPLHF.

J is TRBJ1-2 and V is TRBV5-1, with 7 nucleotides matching TRBD1. V dropped 5 bases and J dropped 8; count of bases not matched to a gene: 6. In germline, CDR1 is SGHRS, CDR2 YFSETQ. The CDR3 sequence is 12 residues long. CDR3 bases: TGCGCCAGCAGGACAGGGTCGGGCGGCTACACCTTC. It translates to CASRTGSGGYTF.

V gene TRBV4-2 combines with J gene TRBJ1-1; the match to TRBD1 covers 8 bases. In germline, CDR1 is LGHNA, CDR2 YNFKEQ. V shed 6 bases, J shed 5 bases, and the junction held 5 bases outside the gene matches. The CDR3 is made up of 13 amino acids. The CDR3 is CASRRTGQTEAFF. The CDR3, as DNA: TGTGCCAGCAGGCGGACAGGGCAGACTGAAGCTTTCTTT.

The V call is TRBV9, the J call TRBJ1-3; D not resolved. With 1 base removed from V and 4 bases from J, the gap between germline ends came to 24 bases. The germline CDR1 and CDR2 sequences are SGDLS and YYNGEE. The CDR3 has 19 residues. The CDR3 sequence is CASSVKGKDLGARGNTIYF. The CDR3 bases are TGTGCCAGCAGCGTAAAAGGCAAGGATTTAGGAGCCCGGGGAAACACCATATATTTT.

In regard to this clone: This sample includes further DNA sequences coding for the same CDR3. CDR3 coding DNA: TGTGCCAGCAGCTTAGGGAGACAGGGATTCCAAGAGACCCAGTACTTC. Translated: CASSLGRQGFQETQYF. This chain connects TRBV7-9 to TRBJ2-5, with 7 bases aligning to TRBD1. CDR3 length: 16 amino acids. Germline V lookup: CDR1 SEHNR, CDR2 FQNEAQ (reference sequence). The junction had 6 bases not matched to a gene; V was cut back by 1 base and J by 1 base.

The chain employs TRBV27 and TRBJ2-5, with 9 bases that match TRBD1. The trim removed 6 bases at V and 5 bases at J, leaving 13 bases unmatched. This CDR3 spans 16 amino acids. Germline V gene lookup returns CDR1 MNHEY and CDR2 SMNVEV (reference sequence). In DNA form, the CDR3 reads TGTGCCAGCAGGCTCTTGTCAACAGGGGGCAAGGAGACCCAGTACTTC. Translation: CASRLLSTGGKETQYF.

This CDR3 reads CASAPVKRRNTEAFF. The DNA of the CDR3 is TGTGCCAGCGCGCCCGTAAAGAGGCGGAACACTGAAGCTTTCTTT. The rearrangement links TRBV18 to TRBJ1-1, with no clear D. The CDR3 length is 15 residues. V lost 8 bases to trimming and J lost 1 base, with 17 bases between them. In germline, CDR1 is KGHSH, CDR2 LQKENI.

CDR3 bases: TGCGCCAGCAGCCAAGATCGCGGGGGGAAGCAGTTCTTC. Translated: CASSQDRGGKQFF. The chain joins TRBV4-3 to TRBJ2-1, with 8 bases matching TRBD2. Trimming took 0 bases from V and 11 from J; bases not matched to a gene: 3. This CDR3 spans 13 amino acids. Germline loops: CDR1 LGHNA, CDR2 YSLEER.

The chain couples TRBV4-1 to TRBJ2-3; TRBD2 matches at 8 bases. Germline V gene sequence: CDR1 MGHRA, CDR2 YSYEKL. The CDR3 loop spans 16 amino acids. V shed 4 bases and J 3 bases; nucleotides not matched to a gene: 9. Here the CDR3 reads CASSPQEAGGTDTQYF. The CDR3 region has the DNA TGCGCCAGCAGCCCCCAGGAGGCGGGGGGTACAGATACGCAGTATTTT.

This chain joins TRBV27 and TRBJ1-2, with D perhaps matching TRBD1 (6 bases). The V end was cut by 5 bases, the J end by 6 bases, with 22 bases between. CDR1 MNHEY and CDR2 SMNVEV come from the germline V gene (reference sequence). This CDR3 is 16 amino acids long. The CDR3 sequence: CASSTIGDEGGNGYTF. DNA of the CDR3: TGTGCCAGCAGTACTATTGGGGATGAAGGGGGAAATGGCTACACCTTC.

J is TRBJ1-6 and V is TRBV6-1; a weak D match, TRBD1 (5 bases). There are 13 residues in the CDR3. CDR1 MNHNS and CDR2 SASEGT come from the germline V gene. Trimming took 6 bases from V and 5 from J, leaving 8 bases between them. This chain's CDR3 is CASSGTNNSPLHF. The CDR3 DNA sequence: TGTGCCAGCAGCGGGACTAATAATTCACCCCTCCACTTT.

V usage is TRBV7-2 and J usage is TRBJ2-3; no clear D gene. The germline V and J ends were trimmed by 2 bases and 3 bases, with 6 bases remaining between them. There are 13 residues in the CDR3. Germline CDR1 reads SGHTA; CDR2 reads FQGNSA. In DNA, the CDR3 is TGTGCCAGCAGCTTAATTGAGACAGATACGCAGTATTTT. Protein: CASSLIETDTQYF.

The chain links TRBV5-1 to TRBJ2-1; tentatively, D is TRBD2 (6 bases). CDR3 length: 15 residues. Germline-derived CDR1 and CDR2 are SGHRS and YFSETQ. V lost 4 bases to trimming and J lost 1 base, with 12 bases between them. CDR3 nucleotides: TGCGCCAGCAGCACCGAAGCGGGTTCCTACAATGAGCAGTTCTTC. Encoded protein: CASSTEAGSYNEQFF.

The chain couples TRBV7-6 to TRBJ2-5; tentative D call: TRBD2 (5 bases). The J call is in doubt because the DNA end fits TRBJ2-7 better. Per germline, CDR1 SGHVS and CDR2 FNYEAQ. The CDR3 spans 14 residues. In nucleotides, the CDR3 is TGTGCCAGCAGTCGGACTTTAGGAGGCTACGAGCAGTACTTC. Translation gives CASSRTLGGYEQYF.

In its sample, this clone was seen many times. The DNA of the CDR3 is TGTGCCAGCAGCTTAGGGCAGGGCGAGGCTTTCTTT. It translates to CASSLGQGEAFF. The rearrangement joins TRBV11-2 to TRBJ1-1; maybe TRBD1 (5 bases). V shed 1 base and J shed 11 bases, with 11 bases lying between them. This CDR3 is built from 12 residues. In germline, CDR1 is SGHAT, CDR2 FQNNGV.

This chain connects TRBV25-1 to TRBJ2-5; possible D gene TRBD2, 8 bases. Trimming left V 3 bases short and J 5 bases short, with 19 bases between. The CDR3 consists of 16 residues. CDR1 MGHDK and CDR2 SYGVNS come from the germline V gene. This chain's CDR3 is CASSETGGGQRETQYF. CDR3 DNA sequence: TGTGCCAGCAGTGAGACCGGGGGGGGACAGCGGGAGACCCAGTACTTC.